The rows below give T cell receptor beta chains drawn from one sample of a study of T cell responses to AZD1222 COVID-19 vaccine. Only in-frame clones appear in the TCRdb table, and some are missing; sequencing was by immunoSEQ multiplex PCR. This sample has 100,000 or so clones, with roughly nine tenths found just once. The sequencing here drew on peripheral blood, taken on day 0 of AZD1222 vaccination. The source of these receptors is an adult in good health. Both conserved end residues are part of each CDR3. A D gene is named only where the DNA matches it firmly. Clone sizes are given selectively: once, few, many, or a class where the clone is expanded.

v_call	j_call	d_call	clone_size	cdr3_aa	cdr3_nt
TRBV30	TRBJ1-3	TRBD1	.	CAWSVDRAGNTIYF	TGTGCCTGGAGTGTAGACAGGGCTGGAAACACCATATATTTT
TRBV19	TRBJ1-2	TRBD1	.	CASSATGTGGRRYGYTF	TGTGCCAGTAGTGCCACCGGGACAGGGGGAAGAAGGTATGGCTACACCTTC
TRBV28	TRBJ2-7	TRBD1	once	CASTSGQGEYEQYF	TGTGCCAGCACCTCGGGACAGGGCGAATACGAGCAGTACTTC
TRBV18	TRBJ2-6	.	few	CASSLTSYSGANVLTF	TGTGCCAGCTCACTAACATCATACTCTGGGGCCAACGTCCTGACTTTC
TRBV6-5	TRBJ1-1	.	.	CASSYWGLGTEAFF	TGTGCCAGCAGTTATTGGGGGTTGGGCACTGAAGCTTTCTTT
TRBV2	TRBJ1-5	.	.	CASSEARQPQHF	TGTGCCAGCAGTGAAGCTCGTCAGCCCCAGCATTTT
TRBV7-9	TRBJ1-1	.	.	CASSLGPPENTEAFF	TGTGCCAGCAGCTTAGGACCGCCGGAGAACACTGAAGCTTTCTTT
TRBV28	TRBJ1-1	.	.	CASSYRLTGEAFF	TGTGCCAGCAGTTACCGCCTTACCGGTGAAGCTTTCTTT
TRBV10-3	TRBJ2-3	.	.	CAISAQTSTDTQYF	TGTGCCATCAGTGCCCAGACTAGCACAGATACGCAGTATTTT
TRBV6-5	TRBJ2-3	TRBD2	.	CASSSGLAGDNTQYF	TGTGCCAGCAGCTCCGGACTAGCGGGAGATAATACGCAGTATTTT
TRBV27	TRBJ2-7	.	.	CASSPIVGDWSSYEQYF	TGTGCCAGCAGTCCAATCGTAGGAGATTGGAGCTCCTACGAGCAGTACTTC
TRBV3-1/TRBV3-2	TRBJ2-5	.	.	CASSQQGGETQYF	TGTGCCAGCAGCCAACAGGGAGGAGAGACCCAGTACTTC
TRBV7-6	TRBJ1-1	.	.	CASSPRMNTEAFF	TGTGCCAGCAGCCCGAGAATGAACACTGAAGCTTTCTTT
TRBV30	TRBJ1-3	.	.	CAWTGPISGNTIYF	TGTGCCTGGACGGGACCCATCTCTGGAAACACCATATATTTT
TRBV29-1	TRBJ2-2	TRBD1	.	CSVGDSANTGELFF	TGCAGCGTTGGGGACAGCGCGAACACCGGGGAGCTGTTTTTT
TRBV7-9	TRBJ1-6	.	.	CASSLAGDSPLHF	TGTGCCAGCAGCTTAGCGGGAGATTCACCCCTCCACTTT
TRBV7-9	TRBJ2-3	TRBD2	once	CASSQLAGADTQYF	TGTGCCAGCAGCCAGCTAGCGGGAGCAGATACGCAGTATTTT
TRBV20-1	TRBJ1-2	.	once	CSASSGSYGYTF	TGCAGTGCTAGTAGCGGGAGCTATGGCTACACCTTC
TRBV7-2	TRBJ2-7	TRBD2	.	CASSQGTSGSGYEQYF	TGTGCCAGCAGCCAAGGGACTAGCGGGAGTGGATACGAGCAGTACTTC